This TCR beta chain derives from a study of blood T cell repertoires in COVID-19. Assay used: immunoSEQ multiplex PCR; TCRdb lists only in-frame clones, some missing. The table lists approximately 200,000 clones, approximately 80% of them singletons. The J segment lost 4 bases and the V segment lost 4 bases, leaving 15 bases of the junction unmatched. Germline CDR1 reads SGHNT; CDR2 reads YYREEE (reference sequence). The CDR3 is 17 amino acids. The sequenced material came from PBMCs or T cells enriched from blood (not recorded which). This TCR was recovered from a woman aged 40 to 50 with acute COVID-19. The rearrangement joins TRBV5-4 to TRBJ1-2; 8 bases are a match to TRBD1. CDR3 amino acids: CASSRTGTGTNSYGYTF. The CDR3 DNA is TGTGCCAGCAGCCGCACCGGGACAGGTACAAACTCCTATGGCTACACCTTC.